This TCR beta chain was captured in a study of post-analysis software for immune sequencing data. Study in general: Relapsing-remitting, secondary progressive and progressive-relapsing forms made up the multiple sclerosis disease courses.

Study-wide points: The authors found that F measure strongly co-clustered same-batch samples. Elevated frequency relative to controls characterized 4 or 5 TRBV segments in patients, TRBV5-6, TRBV5-1 and TRBV20-1 among them.

Trimming removed 5 bases from V and 7 bases from J; junction bases left unmatched: 8. The CDR3 has 14 residues. The germline V gene encodes CDR1 MNHEY and CDR2 SVGAGI. Details on this clonotype: Its target is unknown.

Prepared libraries of TCR beta cDNA carried unique molecular identifiers. When roughly 1 to 10 million T cells were used, they gave approximately 530,000 cDNA molecules. From the PCR reads, TCRdb called clonotypes with MiXCR, one entry per CDR3 protein. This table holds about 770,000 distinct CDR3 sequences, approximately 44% found once. The sequenced material came from blood. The rearrangement joins TRBV6-5 to TRBJ2-7, with 10 bases lining up with TRBD1. This TCR was recovered from a girl aged 10-17 years with multiple sclerosis. CDR3 DNA: TGTGCCAGCAGTAGACAGGGGGCCTACAATGAGCAGTACTTC. Translating gives CASSRQGAYNEQYF.